This T cell receptor beta chain emerged from a study of T cells after yellow fever vaccination. The V and J ends lost 5 bases and 6 bases respectively, with 13 bases between them. Germline V gene sequence: CDR1 SEHNR, CDR2 FQNEAQ (reference sequence). CDR3 length: 14 residues. Study outcomes and limitations: The secondary response showed a weaker magnitude and a faster peak, day 5 versus 15.

Universal primer sites and UMIs were introduced during 5'RACE template-switching synthesis of TCR cDNA. TCRdb reprocessed the 5' RACE reads with MiXCR, giving one entry per CDR3 protein. This sample carries some 100,000 distinct CDR3 sequences, 8.9% of them seen once, and the ten largest clones take around 16%. The table lists this clonotype with many counts. This clonotype was sampled from a young man who received the YFV17D yellow fever vaccine. This specimen consisted of CD8+ T cells not binding an NS4B(214-222) dextramer, sorted from PBMCs, obtained around 15 days after the first yellow fever vaccination. This chain connects TRBV7-9 to TRBJ1-4; no reliable D call. This CDR3 is CASSQMARDEKLFF. The CDR3 bases are TGTGCCAGCAGCCAAATGGCACGGGATGAAAAACTGTTTTTT.